This T cell receptor beta chain was captured in a study of blood T cells in healthy people across ages. The people who gave samples were healthy Caucasians from Russia, aged 6 to 90. The use of a sample-barcoded 5' primer and a J-beta primer mix characterized a second PCR of roughly 7 to 12 cycles. Using its own MiXCR run on the 5' RACE reads, TCRdb lists one record per CDR3 protein. This sample yields about 1,500,000 distinct CDR3 sequences, of which 28% are seen a single time; 7% to 9% belongs to the top ten. Sequencing input: blood. The sequence was collected from a woman aged 25 to 45 in good health.

CDR3: CASSISGHAGEKLFF. The DNA of the CDR3 is TGTGCCAGCAGCATATCGGGTCATGCGGGTGAAAAACTGTTTTTT. This rearrangement joins TRBV7-2 to TRBJ1-4, with no clear D. The V gene's germline CDR1 is SGHTA and CDR2 FQGNSA. The length of the CDR3 is 15 residues. Trimming took 5 bases from V and 7 from J, leaving 17 bases between them.